These 30 T cell receptor beta chains were all obtained from the same sample, sequenced in a study of T cell clonotyping in hematopoietic cell transplantation. Generated by immunoSEQ multiplex PCR, the TCRdb table keeps only in-frame clones and is missing some. The repertoire holds tens of thousands of clones, nearly 97% seen once, with around 1% in the top ten. Source material: peripheral blood mononuclear cells. These receptors originate from a man aged 25-40 years in good health. Some clones in this sample may be carry-over from other donors' samples.

The chain combines TRBV6-1 with TRBJ1-3; 7 bases are a match to TRBD1. V lost 8 bases to trimming and J lost 7 bases; unmatched junction nucleotides: 5. Germline loops: CDR1 MNHNS, CDR2 SASEGT. The CDR3 is made up of 12 amino acids. For the CDR3, the DNA is TGTGCCAGCCGAGAGGGGGCTAACACCATATATTTT. Its translation is CASREGANTIYF.

This rearrangement joins TRBV7-3 to TRBJ1-1, with D possibly TRBD1 on 6 matching bases. CDR1 is SGHTA and CDR2 is FQGTGA in the germline V gene. The ends were cut back, 5 bases at V and 10 bases at J, with 20 bases in the middle. This CDR3 has 14 residues. CDR3 coding DNA: TGTGCCAGCAGCCCATCAGGGGAGAATAGGGGAGCTTTCTTT. Translating gives CASSPSGENRGAFF.

The chain joins TRBV19 to TRBJ2-5; 12 bases agree with TRBD1. V lost 6 bases to trimming and J lost 5 bases; unmatched junction nucleotides: 7. This CDR3 has 15 amino acids. Looked up from germline, CDR1 is LNHDA and CDR2 is SQIVND (reference sequence). The CDR3 DNA reads TGTGCCAGTAGCCCGGGACAGGGGGCAGGGGAGACCCAGTACTTC. Translated, it gives CASSPGQGAGETQYF.

This clone was detected once. The chain recombines TRBV4-1 with TRBJ2-5, with D possibly called TRBD1 or TRBD2 (5 bases each). Germline V gene data show CDR1 as MGHRA and CDR2 as YSYEKL. The CDR3 is 16 amino acids. The V end lost 5 bases, the J end lost 1 base, and 17 bases lay between the germline ends. CDR3 amino acids: CASSANWGTAQETQYF. The CDR3 DNA reads as TGCGCCAGCAGCGCGAATTGGGGGACCGCCCAAGAGACCCAGTACTTC.

The chain couples TRBV10-3 to TRBJ1-2; 9 bases fit TRBD1. The germline V gene has CDR1 ENHRY and CDR2 SYGVKD. J was trimmed by 3 bases and V by 5 bases; bases with no gene match: 1. The CDR3 consists of 13 residues. The CDR3 is CAISRQGDYGYTF. In nucleotides, the CDR3 is TGTGCCATCAGTCGACAGGGGGACTATGGCTACACCTTC.

V gene TRBV14 combines with J gene TRBJ1-2; D call uncertain. The length of the CDR3 is 15 residues. V lost 1 base to trimming and J lost 4 bases, with 13 bases between them. Germline values: CDR1 SGHDN, CDR2 FVKESK. The CDR3 DNA sequence: TGTGCCAGCAGCCAAGTCGGCCTTGGGTTCTATGGCTACACCTTC. Translation gives CASSQVGLGFYGYTF.

The table lists this clone with a count of one. This rearrangement joins TRBV9 to TRBJ2-5; the D gene is possibly TRBD2 (5 bases). The CDR3 sequence is 15 residues long. V shed 2 bases and J shed 1 base, with 12 bases lying between them. CDR1 and CDR2 from the germline V gene are SGDLS and YYNGEE. The CDR3 protein is CASSVLGSIQETQYF. Here the CDR3 DNA reads TGTGCCAGCAGCGTCTTGGGGAGCATCCAAGAGACCCAGTACTTC.

The chain is built from TRBV5-1 and TRBJ2-3; 14 bases fit TRBD2. The CDR3 sequence is 16 residues long. Trimming at V came to 4 bases and at J to 8 bases, leaving 9 bases not matched to a gene. Germline-derived CDR1 and CDR2 are SGHRS and YFSETQ. The CDR3 DNA reads as TGCGCCAGCAGCCCAGGACTAGCGGGGGGTCCGAGTACGCAGTATTTT. Its protein is CASSPGLAGGPSTQYF.

The genes are TRBV6-6 and TRBJ1-1; 9 nucleotides line up with TRBD1. Germline values: CDR1 MNHNY, CDR2 SVGAGI (reference sequence). Germline trimming cut 6 bases from V and 6 bases from J; bases unmatched to any gene: 5. The CDR3 consists of 13 residues. The DNA of the CDR3 is TGTGCCAGCAGGAGGACAGGGGAGGCTGAAGCTTTCTTT. Translation: CASRRTGEAEAFF.

The chain links TRBV5-6 to TRBJ2-1, with D perhaps matching TRBD2 (5 bases). From germline, CDR1 is SGHDT and CDR2 YYEEEE. V gave up 4 bases and J gave up 9 bases, with 20 bases separating them. The CDR3 is 15 residues long. The CDR3 DNA reads as TGTGCCAGCAGCAGGACGGTAGGGAGAATGGGTGAGCAGTTCTTC. It is translated as CASSRTVGRMGEQFF.

This chain links TRBV5-1 with TRBJ1-2, with D unresolved. This CDR3 spans 14 amino acids. The germline gives CDR1 SGHRS, CDR2 YFSETQ. V dropped 4 bases and J dropped 6 bases, with 16 bases sitting between them. CDR3 amino acids: CASSPGVGLDGYTF. The CDR3 region has the DNA TGCGCCAGCAGCCCGGGCGTCGGGTTAGATGGCTACACCTTC. The whole variable domain, remainder taken from reference TRBV5-1 and TRBJ1-2, is KAGVTQTPRYLIKTRGQQVTLSCSPISGHRSVSWYQQTPGQGLQFLFEYFSETQRNKGNFPGRFSGRQFSNSRSEMNVSTLELGDSALYLCASSPGVGLDGYTFGSGTRLTVV.

V usage is TRBV20-1 and J usage is TRBJ2-4; D is uncertain. The V gene lost 5 bases and the J gene lost 8 bases, with 10 bases spanning the gap. The CDR3 runs 11 residues. Germline values: CDR1 DFQATT, CDR2 SNEGSKA (reference sequence). CDR3 in DNA: TGCAGTGCTCCACAAAGGGACATTCAGTACTTC. It translates to CSAPQRDIQYF.

This rearrangement joins TRBV5-8 to TRBJ1-1; 11 positions agree with TRBD1. This CDR3 has 16 amino acids. Germline values: CDR1 SGHTS, CDR2 YDEGEE. The V segment lost 3 bases and the J segment 0 bases; nucleotides outside the gene matches: 4. The CDR3, as DNA: TGTGCCAGCAGCTGGGGGACAGGGGGGATGAACACTGAAGCTTTCTTT. It yields the protein CASSWGTGGMNTEAFF.

This clone was seen a handful of times. The V and J genes are TRBV7-2 and TRBJ2-5, with TRBD2 identical over 8 bases. V was clipped by 3 bases and J by 7 bases; unmatched bases: 7. In germline, CDR1 is SGHTA, CDR2 FQGNSA. The CDR3 runs to 14 residues. CDR3 DNA: TGTGCCAGCAGCTTGAACGGGAGGGAGGGGACCCAGTACTTC. This codes for CASSLNGREGTQYF.

This clone came up once. V gene TRBV29-1 combines with J gene TRBJ1-4, with no clear D. The CDR3 runs to 14 residues. V gave up 2 bases and J gave up 6 bases, with 13 bases separating them. Germline CDR1 SQVTM, CDR2 ANQGSEA. The CDR3 reads CSVEKRATDEKLFF. CDR3 nucleotide sequence: TGCAGCGTTGAAAAAAGGGCGACGGATGAAAAACTGTTTTTT.

The chain joins TRBV5-1 to TRBJ2-2, with 7 bases matching TRBD1. After removal of 2 bases from V and 1 base from J, the junction contained 5 bases not matched to a gene. Germline CDR1 is SGHRS and CDR2 is YFSETQ. This CDR3 comprises 16 residues. The CDR3 loop is CASSLRDRLNTGELFF. The CDR3 coding sequence is TGCGCCAGCAGCTTAAGGGACAGACTGAACACCGGGGAGCTGTTTTTT.

The V gene is TRBV29-1, the J gene TRBJ2-7; either TRBD1 or TRBD2 may supply D (6 bases each). Per germline, CDR1 SQVTM and CDR2 ANQGSEA. Trimming took 0 bases from V and 6 from J, leaving 15 bases between them. The CDR3 runs to 14 residues. As DNA, the CDR3 is TGCAGCGTTGAAGATCCCGGCAGGGGAGGCGAGCAGTACTTC. The encoded protein is CSVEDPGRGGEQYF.

This clone was recorded only once. The V call is TRBV11-2, the J call TRBJ2-7, with 8 bases lining up with TRBD1. Germline CDR1 and CDR2: SGHAT and FQNNGV. V gave up 0 bases and J gave up 4 bases; unmatched junction bases: 11. This CDR3 has 17 amino acids. In DNA, the CDR3 is TGTGCCAGCAGCTTAGATATTGCTCAGGGGGCGCCTTACGAGCAGTACTTC. Protein: CASSLDIAQGAPYEQYF.

This chain uses TRBV6-6 with TRBJ2-7, with 10 bases fitting TRBD2. The CDR3 extends over 13 amino acids. Germline-derived CDR1 and CDR2 are MNHNY and SVGAGI (reference sequence). Trimming removed 11 bases from V and 9 bases from J; junction bases left unmatched: 13. This CDR3 reads CACETGLAAGQYF. The DNA for the CDR3 is TGTGCCTGTGAAACCGGACTAGCGGCGGGGCAGTACTTC.

The chain has TRBV5-4 and TRBJ2-7; D ambiguous. V lost 3 bases to trimming and J lost 5 bases, with 9 bases between them. CDR1 is SGHNT, CDR2 YYREEE, per germline (reference sequence). This CDR3 is built from 12 residues. The CDR3 protein is CASSSPLDEQYF. The CDR3 nucleotides read TGTGCCAGCAGCTCCCCGCTCGACGAGCAGTACTTC.

This clone was seen more than once but under ten times. The chain uses TRBV5-6 and TRBJ1-6; D is perhaps TRBD1 (5 bases). Germline loops: CDR1 SGHDT, CDR2 YYEEEE. This CDR3 region has 13 residues. Trimming took off 4 bases at V and 9 bases at J, with 11 bases between the two ends. Written as DNA, the CDR3 is TGTGCCAGCAGCAGGGACCCTAGTTCACCCCTCCACTTT. Translation: CASSRDPSSPLHF.

The chain employs TRBV2 and TRBJ2-7; D gene unclear. The CDR3 spans 12 residues. Germline-derived CDR1 and CDR2 are SNHLY and FYNNEI. The V gene lost 1 base and the J gene lost 6 bases, with 7 bases spanning the gap. The CDR3 region has the DNA TGTGCCAGCAGTGAAGTACGGAGCGAGCAGTACTTC. This gives the protein CASSEVRSEQYF.

The gene calls are TRBV6-4 and TRBJ2-1; TRBD1 aligns across 9 bases. Germline CDR1 MRHNA, CDR2 SNTAGT. The CDR3 extends over 15 amino acids. With 4 bases clipped from V and 3 bases from J, the junction kept 4 bases outside the gene matches. CDR3 residues: CASSVETGGYNEQFF. The CDR3 region has the DNA TGTGCCAGCAGTGTAGAGACAGGGGGCTACAATGAGCAGTTCTTC.

The chain uses TRBV6-1 and TRBJ1-5; TRBD1 agrees at 9 bases. The CDR3 sequence is 15 residues long. Germline V gene data show CDR1 as MNHNS and CDR2 as SASEGT. Trimming at V came to 6 bases and at J to 2 bases, leaving 5 bases not matched to a gene. The CDR3 sequence is CASRTQGAGNQPQHF. Here the CDR3 DNA reads TGTGCCAGCAGAACACAGGGGGCCGGCAATCAGCCCCAGCATTTT.

V usage is TRBV5-1 and J usage is TRBJ1-3, with no clear D. The CDR3 loop spans 16 amino acids. CDR1 is SGHRS and CDR2 is YFSETQ in the germline V gene. V lost 0 bases to trimming and J lost 1 base, with 11 bases between them. Written as DNA, the CDR3 is TGCGCCAGCAGCTTGGGCAGTCAGAATTCTGGAAACACCATATATTTT. This codes for CASSLGSQNSGNTIYF. The whole variable domain, filled in from reference TRBV5-1 and TRBJ1-3, reads KAGVTQTPRYLIKTRGQQVTLSCSPISGHRSVSWYQQTPGQGLQFLFEYFSETQRNKGNFPGRFSGRQFSNSRSEMNVSTLELGDSALYLCASSLGSQNSGNTIYFGEGSWLTVV.

The chain recombines TRBV14 with TRBJ2-1; D gene ambiguous. Germline lookup yields CDR1 SGHDN and CDR2 FVKESK. CDR3 length: 17 residues. The ends were cut back, 1 base at V and 0 bases at J, with 13 bases in the middle. CDR3 nucleotides: TGTGCCAGCAGCCAAGCCCTTAGGTCCAGCTCCTACAATGAGCAGTTCTTC. Encoded protein: CASSQALRSSSYNEQFF.

The J gene is TRBJ2-3, the V gene TRBV11-1; TRBD2 agrees at 7 bases. This CDR3 is built from 16 residues. V lost 2 bases to trimming and J lost 2 bases; unmatched junction nucleotides: 7. CDR1 is SGHAT and CDR2 is FQDESV in the germline V gene (reference sequence). The CDR3: CASSLLPSGHTDTQYF. CDR3 nucleotide sequence: TGTGCCAGCAGCTTACTACCTAGCGGACACACAGATACGCAGTATTTT. The variable domain in full, with the rest retrieved from reference TRBV11-1 and TRBJ2-3, is EAEVAQSPRYKITEKSQAVAFWCDPISGHATLYWYRQILGQGPELLVQFQDESVVDDSQLPKDRFSAERLKGVDSTLKIQPAELGDSAMYLCASSLLPSGHTDTQYFGPGTRLTVL.

This rearrangement joins TRBV6-1 to TRBJ1-2; D might be TRBD1 (5 bases). The V gene lost 4 bases and the J gene lost 5 bases, with 17 bases spanning the gap. CDR3 length: 15 amino acids. Germline V CDR1 and CDR2: MNHNS, SASEGT. CDR3 sequence (DNA): TGTGCCAGCAGTGCAGACAGCTTAATCGGATATGGCTACACCTTC. It translates to CASSADSLIGYGYTF.

This clone was recorded once. V gene TRBV5-1 combines with J gene TRBJ2-1, with 7 nucleotides matching TRBD2. The germline V gene has CDR1 SGHRS and CDR2 YFSETQ. V dropped 0 bases and J dropped 8; count of bases not matched to a gene: 2. The CDR3 is 13 residues long. The CDR3 region is CASSLGLADEQFF. The CDR3 region has the DNA TGCGCCAGCAGCTTGGGGCTAGCGGATGAGCAGTTCTTC.

The chain couples TRBV13 to TRBJ1-1; TRBD1 matches at 7 bases. The CDR3 covers 15 residues. The germline V gene encodes CDR1 PRHDT and CDR2 FYEKMQ (reference sequence). V was pared by 5 bases and J by 2 bases, with 8 bases of the junction left unmatched. The CDR3 DNA reads TGTGCCAGCAGCGATCGGACAGGAACTAACACTGAAGCTTTCTTT. Residues: CASSDRTGTNTEAFF.